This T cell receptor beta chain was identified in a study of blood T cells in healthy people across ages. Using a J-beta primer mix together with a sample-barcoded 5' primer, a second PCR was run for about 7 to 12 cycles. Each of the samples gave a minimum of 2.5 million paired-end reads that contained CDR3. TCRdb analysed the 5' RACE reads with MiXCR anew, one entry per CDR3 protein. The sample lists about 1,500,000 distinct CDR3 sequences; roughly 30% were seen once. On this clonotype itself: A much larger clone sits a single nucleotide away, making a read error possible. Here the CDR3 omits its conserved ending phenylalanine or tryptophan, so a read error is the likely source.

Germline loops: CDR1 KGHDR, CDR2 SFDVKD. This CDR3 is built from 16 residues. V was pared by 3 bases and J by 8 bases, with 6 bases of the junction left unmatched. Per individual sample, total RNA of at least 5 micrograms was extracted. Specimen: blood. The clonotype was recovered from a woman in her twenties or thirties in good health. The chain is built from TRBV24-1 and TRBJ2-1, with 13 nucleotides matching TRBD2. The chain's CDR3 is CATSDSGTSGKDEQFL. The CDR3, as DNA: TGTGCCACCAGTGATAGCGGGACTAGCGGGAAAGATGAGCAGTTCTTA.